The 5 T cell receptor beta chains in this list originate from one sample, sequenced in a study of T cells after posttransplantation cyclophosphamide. Profiled with immunoSEQ multiplex PCR; TCRdb holds only in-frame clones, not every one. The data show roughly 8,000 clones, with 90% seen just once and about 1.2% held by the top ten. Busulfan-fludarabine conditioning, marrow transplant, and cyclophosphamide on days +3 and +4 were administered. The specimen comprised CD4+ T cells sorted from blood, sampled roughly 1,400 days after allogeneic stem cell transplant with posttransplant cyclophosphamide. These receptors were collected from a female patient aged 45 to 65 who received an allogeneic stem cell transplant from a related donor, was CMV-positive, and had no GVHD. Some T cells may have originated in the graft donor.

This rearrangement joins TRBV7-2 to TRBJ2-5, with 7 bases lining up with TRBD2. Germline values: CDR1 SGHTA, CDR2 FQGNSA. The ends lost 2 bases at V and 2 bases at J; junction bases unmatched: 8. The CDR3 runs to 16 residues. The DNA of the CDR3 is TGTGCCAGCAGCTTAAGTCTGGGGGGGGGACAAGAGACCCAGTACTTC. Protein sequence: CASSLSLGGGQETQYF.

The chain has TRBV5-4 and TRBJ2-1; 7 nucleotides match TRBD1. The V gene end was trimmed by 2 bases and the J gene end by 6 bases; junction bases not matched to a gene: 2. This CDR3 is built from 13 residues. Germline CDR1 SGHNT, CDR2 YYREEE (reference sequence). CDR3 in amino acids: CASSLGTANEQFF. In nucleotides, the CDR3 is TGTGCCAGCAGCTTAGGGACAGCCAATGAGCAGTTCTTC.

CDR3 region: CASSFAREDTEAFF. Here the CDR3 DNA reads TGCGCCAGCAGCTTTGCCAGAGAGGACACTGAAGCTTTCTTT. The chain is built from TRBV5-1 and TRBJ1-1, with D unclear. Trimming removed 2 bases at V and 3 bases at J, with 11 bases between. The CDR3 sequence is 14 residues long. From germline, CDR1 is SGHRS and CDR2 YFSETQ.

The chain joins TRBV7-9 to TRBJ2-3, with 7 bases lining up with TRBD2. The CDR3 loop spans 16 amino acids. Germline-derived CDR1 and CDR2 are SEHNR and FQNEAQ (reference sequence). With V trimmed by 0 bases and J by 5 bases, 8 bases remained unmatched. CDR3 amino acids: CASSLARGEGKDTQYF. As DNA, the CDR3 is TGTGCCAGCAGCTTAGCGCGAGGGGAGGGGAAAGATACGCAGTATTTT.

V gene TRBV4-1 combines with J gene TRBJ2-4; D is uncertain. The CDR3 extends over 21 amino acids. Deletions cut 1 base from V and 0 bases from J, with 25 bases between. The germline CDR1 and CDR2 sequences are MGHRA and YSYEKL. DNA of the CDR3: TGCGCCAGCAGCCAAGTCGTCCAGCACTACCTGTATGTCATAGCCAAAAACATTCAGTACTTC. Protein: CASSQVVQHYLYVIAKNIQYF.